The following is a TCR beta chain sequence with its context. This clonotype has at least ten counts. What antigen it recognizes has not been identified. No clone much larger than this one lies a single base away; base qualities are absent. This was a case-control study nested in a cohort of healthcare workers in London, UK, who had nasopharyngeal swab PCR tests and blood samples taken every week. Healthcare workers were enrolled in the week of the UK lockdown, from 23 to 31 March 2020, and were followed every week for up to 16 weeks. Library prep was done by 5' RACE. The sequencer was a NextSeq 500. To correct for sequencing error and PCR bias, the TCR library protocol tagged individual cDNA molecules with unique molecular identifiers. TCR alpha and beta chains were both sequenced, and the abundances of alpha and beta sequences in each sample were closely correlated with each other. On the authors' methods: Decombinator V4 was used to annotate the V gene, J gene and CDR3 of the TCR sequences. TCRs were defined as expanded if a significant change between any two time points was detected under a Poisson model with p below 0.0001. TCR abundances were normalised to the total number of TCRs sequenced per sample and expressed as counts per million. TRAV1-2 paired with TRAJ12, TRAJ20 or TRAJ33 defined MAIT TCRs, while TRAV10 paired with TRAJ18 defined iNKT TCRs. VDJdb, accessed on 1 November 2021, was searched for TCRs annotated for CMV, EBV and SARS-CoV-2, and TCRs annotated for more than one antigen were excluded. The public reads were reanalyzed by TCRdb: fastp trimming at Q25, MiXCR alignment, in-frame beta chains only. Records with the same CDR3 protein are collapsed into one entry carrying the most frequent genes and DNA. The V and J calls come from TCRdb's annotation, not from the publication. Recorded for this sample are under 60,000 distinct CDR3 sequences; around 6% of them occurred a single time. The ten largest clones add up to about 4.3% of the sample.

Spanning cysteine to phenylalanine, the CDR3 consists of 11 amino acids. Only the CDR3 region is kept as DNA, spanning 33 bases read in frame from base 1. In the germline V gene, CDR1 corresponds to SGHTA and CDR2 to FQGNSA. A distance of 7 bases separates the germline ends of V and J, which lose 10 bases and 3 bases respectively. These data are taken from a study of early T cells in non-severe SARS-CoV-2 infection (dated by TCRdb to the early 2020s). The study in broad terms: Because TCR sequencing was done on bulk RNA from unsorted whole blood, the alpha and beta chains could not be paired.

Overall study results and their limits: Matching against VDJdb was skewed toward anti-spike CD8 responses, likely underestimated virus-specific expansions, and missed private and CD4 specificities.

The receptor chain draws on TRBV7-2 and TRBJ2-1; no D segment can be confidently identified. Specimen: whole blood. This TCR derives from an adult who was a healthcare worker with PCR-confirmed SARS-CoV-2 infection or an uninfected control (not recorded which). The DNA is TGTGCCAACCGGATCTACAATGAGCAGTTCTTC. It translates as CANRIYNEQFF. The CDR3 plus the reference TRBV7-2 and TRBJ2-1 genes for the other parts give the full variable domain: GAGVSQSPSNKVTEKGKDVELRCDPISGHTALYWYRQSLGQGLEFLIYFQGNSAPDKSGLPSDRFSAERTGGSVSTLTIQRTQQEDSAVYLCANRIYNEQFFGPGTRLTVL.